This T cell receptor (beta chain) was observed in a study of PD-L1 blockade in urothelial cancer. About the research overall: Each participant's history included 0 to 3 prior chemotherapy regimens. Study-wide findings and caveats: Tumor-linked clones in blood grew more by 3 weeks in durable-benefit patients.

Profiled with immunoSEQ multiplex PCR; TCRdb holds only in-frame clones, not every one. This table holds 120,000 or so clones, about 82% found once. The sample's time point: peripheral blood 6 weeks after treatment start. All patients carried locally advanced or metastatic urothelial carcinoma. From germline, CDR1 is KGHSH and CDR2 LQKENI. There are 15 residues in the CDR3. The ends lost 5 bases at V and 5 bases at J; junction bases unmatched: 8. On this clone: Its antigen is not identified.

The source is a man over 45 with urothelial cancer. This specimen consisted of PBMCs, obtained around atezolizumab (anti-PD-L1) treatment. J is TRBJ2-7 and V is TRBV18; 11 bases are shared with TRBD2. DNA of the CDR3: TGTGCCAGCTCAATAACTAGCGGGAGTTCCGACGAGCAGTACTTC. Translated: CASSITSGSSDEQYF. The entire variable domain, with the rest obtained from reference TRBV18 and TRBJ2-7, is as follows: NAGVMQNPRHLVRRRGQEARLRCSPMKGHSHVYWYRQLPEEGLKFMVYLQKENIIDESGMPKERFSAEFPKEGPSILRIQQVVRGDSAAYFCASSITSGSSDEQYFGPGTRLTVT.